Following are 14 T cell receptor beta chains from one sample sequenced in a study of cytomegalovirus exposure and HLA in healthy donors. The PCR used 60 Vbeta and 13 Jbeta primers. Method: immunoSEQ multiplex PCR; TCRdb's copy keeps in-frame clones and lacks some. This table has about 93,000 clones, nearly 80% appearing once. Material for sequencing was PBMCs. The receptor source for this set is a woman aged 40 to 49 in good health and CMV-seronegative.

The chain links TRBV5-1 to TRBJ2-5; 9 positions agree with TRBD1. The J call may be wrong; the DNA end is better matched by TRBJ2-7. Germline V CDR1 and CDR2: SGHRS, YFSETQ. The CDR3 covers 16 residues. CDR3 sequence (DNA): TGCGCCAGCAGCTTGGTCCGGGGGACAGGGTTCGACGAGCAGTACTTC. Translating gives CASSLVRGTGFDEQYF.

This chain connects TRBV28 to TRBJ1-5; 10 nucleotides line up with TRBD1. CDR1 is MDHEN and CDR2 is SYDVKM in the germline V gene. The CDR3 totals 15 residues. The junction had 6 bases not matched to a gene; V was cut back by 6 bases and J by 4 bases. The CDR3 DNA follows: TGTGCCAGCAGCTCGGGACAGGGGAATAATCAGCCCCAGCATTTT. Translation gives CASSSGQGNNQPQHF.

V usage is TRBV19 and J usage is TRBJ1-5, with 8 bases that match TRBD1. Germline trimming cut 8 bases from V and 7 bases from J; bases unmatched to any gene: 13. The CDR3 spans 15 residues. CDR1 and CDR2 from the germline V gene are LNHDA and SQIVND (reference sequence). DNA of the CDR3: TGTGCCAGTTCGCCTACCAGGGGGCGCGACCAGCCCCAGCATTTT. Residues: CASSPTRGRDQPQHF.

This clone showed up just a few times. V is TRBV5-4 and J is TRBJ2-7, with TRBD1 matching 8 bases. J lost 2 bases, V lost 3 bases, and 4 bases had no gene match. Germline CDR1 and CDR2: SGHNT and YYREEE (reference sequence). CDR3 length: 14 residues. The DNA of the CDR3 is TGTGCCAGCAGCTGGGAGGACAGGGCCTACGAGCAGTACTTC. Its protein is CASSWEDRAYEQYF.

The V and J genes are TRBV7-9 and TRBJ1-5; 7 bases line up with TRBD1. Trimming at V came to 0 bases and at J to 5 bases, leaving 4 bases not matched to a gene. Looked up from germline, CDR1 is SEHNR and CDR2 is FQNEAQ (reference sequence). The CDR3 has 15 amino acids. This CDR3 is CASSLALTGYQPQHF. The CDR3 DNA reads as TGTGCCAGCAGCTTAGCGTTGACAGGGTATCAGCCCCAGCATTTT.

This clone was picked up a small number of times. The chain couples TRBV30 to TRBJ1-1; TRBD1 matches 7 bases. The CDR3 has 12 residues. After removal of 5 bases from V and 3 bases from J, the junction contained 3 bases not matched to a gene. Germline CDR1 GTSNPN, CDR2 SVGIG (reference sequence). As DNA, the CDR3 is TGTGCCTGGGCCGACAGGGACACTGAAGCTTTCTTT. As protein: CAWADRDTEAFF.

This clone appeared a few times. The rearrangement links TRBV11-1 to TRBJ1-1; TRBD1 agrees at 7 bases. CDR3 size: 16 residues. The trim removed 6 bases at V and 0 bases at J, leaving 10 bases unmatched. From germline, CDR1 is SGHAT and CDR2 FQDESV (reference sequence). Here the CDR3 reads CASSPGGHPLNTEAFF. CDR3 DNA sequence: TGTGCCAGCAGTCCAGGGGGACACCCATTGAACACTGAAGCTTTCTTT. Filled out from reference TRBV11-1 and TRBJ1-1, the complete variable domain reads EAEVAQSPRYKITEKSQAVAFWCDPISGHATLYWYRQILGQGPELLVQFQDESVVDDSQLPKDRFSAERLKGVDSTLKIQPAELGDSAMYLCASSPGGHPLNTEAFFGQGTRLTVV.

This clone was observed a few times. CDR3 residues: CASSDLAGSYNEQFF. The CDR3 DNA is TGTGCCAGCAGTGACTTGGCGGGGTCCTACAATGAGCAGTTCTTC. The J gene is TRBJ2-1, the V gene TRBV6-4; D perhaps matches TRBD2 (6 bases). The length of the CDR3 is 15 residues. Germline CDR1 and CDR2: MRHNA and SNTAGT. The V end was cut by 1 base, the J end by 1 base, with 8 bases between.

CDR3 region: CASSLRERVFF. CDR3 sequence (DNA): TGCGCCAGCAGCTTACGGGAGAGAGTGTTCTTC. J is TRBJ2-1 and V is TRBV5-1; a possible D gene is TRBD2 (6 bases). The CDR3 is made up of 11 amino acids. V lost 2 bases, J lost 15 bases, and 12 bases lay in between. Germline CDR1 and CDR2: SGHRS and YFSETQ.

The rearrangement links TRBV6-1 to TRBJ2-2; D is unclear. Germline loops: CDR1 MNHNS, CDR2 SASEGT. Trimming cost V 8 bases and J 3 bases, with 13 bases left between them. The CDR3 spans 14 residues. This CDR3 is CASLNGQDTGELFF. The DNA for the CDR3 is TGTGCCAGCTTAAATGGCCAGGACACCGGGGAGCTGTTTTTT.

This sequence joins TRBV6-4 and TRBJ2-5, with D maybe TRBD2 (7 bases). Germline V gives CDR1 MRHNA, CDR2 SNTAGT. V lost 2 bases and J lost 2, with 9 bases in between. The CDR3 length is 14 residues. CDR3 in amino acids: CASSDGGAQETQYF. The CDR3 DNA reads TGTGCCAGCAGTGACGGGGGGGCACAAGAGACCCAGTACTTC.

The CDR3 loop reads CASSLLTGVRYEQYF. CDR3 sequence (DNA): TGTGCCAGCAGCTTGTTGACGGGAGTACGCTACGAGCAGTACTTC. The rearrangement uses TRBV7-2 and TRBJ2-7, with a tentative D call TRBD2 (6 bases). V lost 3 bases, J lost 3 bases, and 15 bases lay in between. The CDR3 has 15 residues. Per germline, CDR1 SGHTA and CDR2 FQGNSA.

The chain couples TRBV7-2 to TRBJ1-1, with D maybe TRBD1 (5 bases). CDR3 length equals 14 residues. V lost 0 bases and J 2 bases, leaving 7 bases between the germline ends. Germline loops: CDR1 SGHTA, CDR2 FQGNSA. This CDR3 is CASSLAQGNTEAFF. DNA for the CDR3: TGTGCCAGCAGCTTAGCCCAGGGCAACACTGAAGCTTTCTTT.

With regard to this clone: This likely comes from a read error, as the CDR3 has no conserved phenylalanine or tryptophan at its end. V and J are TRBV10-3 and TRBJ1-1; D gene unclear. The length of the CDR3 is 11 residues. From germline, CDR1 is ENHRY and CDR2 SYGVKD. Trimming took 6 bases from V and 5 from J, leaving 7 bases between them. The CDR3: CAIREKTEAFV. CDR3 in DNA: TGTGCCATCAGGGAGAAAACTGAAGCTTTCGTT.